These 9 T cell receptor beta chains originate from one sample sequenced in a study of cytotoxic CD8 clonotypes in ibrutinib-treated CLL. Assay used: immunoSEQ multiplex PCR; TCRdb lists only in-frame clones, some missing. The table records approximately 140,000 clones, roughly 77% of them present only once. The sample was PBMCs, taken after 12 months of ibrutinib treatment. Receptor source: a human donor with chronic lymphocytic leukemia.

This chain joins TRBV7-2 and TRBJ2-1; 10 nucleotides match TRBD2. Germline V gene data show CDR1 as SGHTA and CDR2 as FQGNSA. There are 15 residues in the CDR3. Trimming cost V 5 bases and J 8 bases; bases outside gene matches: 9. The CDR3 coding sequence is TGTGCCAGCAGCCTAGTGGGACTAGCGAAGGATGAGCAGTTCTTC. Its translation is CASSLVGLAKDEQFF.

The chain has TRBV7-9 and TRBJ2-2; 9 positions agree with TRBD2. CDR3 size: 16 residues. Trimming removed 0 bases from V and 2 bases from J; junction bases left unmatched: 1. The germline CDR1 and CDR2 sequences are SEHNR and FQNEAQ (reference sequence). The CDR3 region has the DNA TGTGCCAGCAGCTTAGCTAGCGGGAGCAACACCGGGGAGCTGTTTTTT. This codes for CASSLASGSNTGELFF.

A word on this clone: Other DNA sequences from this sample encode an identical CDR3 as well. CDR3 region: CASSESQNTEAFF. The CDR3 region has the DNA TGTGCCAGCAGTGAATCCCAGAACACTGAAGCTTTCTTT. V and J are TRBV2 and TRBJ1-1; D remains ambiguous. The CDR3 runs 13 residues. Germline V gene data show CDR1 as SNHLY and CDR2 as FYNNEI. Between the trimmed V and J ends, which lost 2 bases and 1 base, there was a span of 5 bases.

This chain joins TRBV13 and TRBJ1-2; TRBD1 is a possible D gene (6 bases). Germline assignment: CDR1 PRHDT and CDR2 FYEKMQ (reference sequence). The CDR3 has 13 residues. V was shortened by 7 bases and J by 10 bases, with 19 bases between the two germline ends. In DNA, the CDR3 is TGTGCCAGCAACTTTGTCTCAGGGGACCACTACACCTTC. Its translation: CASNFVSGDHYTF. Full variable domain (outside the CDR3, taken from reference TRBV13 and TRBJ1-2): AAGVIQSPRHLIKEKRETATLKCYPIPRHDTVYWYQQGPGQDPQFLISFYEKMQSDKGSIPDRFSAQQFSDYHSELNMSSLELGDSALYFCASNFVSGDHYTFGSGTRLTVV.

The chain recombines TRBV7-2 with TRBJ2-7; possibly TRBD1 or TRBD2 for D (5 bases each). From germline, CDR1 is SGHTA and CDR2 FQGNSA. Trimming took 5 bases from V and 0 from J, leaving 14 bases between them. The CDR3 has 15 residues. The CDR3 reads CASSLGVDSSYEQYF. The CDR3 bases are TGTGCCAGCAGCCTGGGGGTAGATAGCTCCTACGAGCAGTACTTC.

The rearrangement links TRBV19 to TRBJ2-2; D not certain. Trimming removed 7 bases at V and 2 bases at J, with 11 bases between. In germline, CDR1 is LNHDA, CDR2 SQIVND (reference sequence). The CDR3 loop spans 14 amino acids. This chain's CDR3 is CASTAFGNTGELFF. CDR3 nucleotide sequence: TGTGCCAGTACGGCATTCGGAAACACCGGGGAGCTGTTTTTT.

In this sample, this clone is medium-sized. This chain links TRBV21-1 with TRBJ2-7; the table's D call, TRBD2, has no DNA check behind it. TRBV21-1 is labeled a pseudogene. The CDR3 spans 16 residues. The chain's CDR3 is CASSQNGGLLPYEQYF. In DNA form, the CDR3 reads TGTGCCAGCAGCCAAAACGGGGGGCTCCTTCCTTACGAGCAGTACTTC.

This chain joins TRBV7-2 and TRBJ1-2; a possible D gene is TRBD1 (6 bases). Germline assignment: CDR1 SGHTA and CDR2 FQGNSA. CDR3 length: 14 amino acids. V lost 8 bases and J 7 bases, leaving 20 bases between the germline ends. CDR3 loop: CASEKLQGIGGYTF. CDR3 DNA: TGTGCCAGCGAGAAGTTACAGGGAATCGGTGGCTACACCTTC.

This clone was observed a single time. The V and J genes are TRBV28 and TRBJ2-7; TRBD2 aligns across 13 bases. Germline CDR1 reads MDHEN; CDR2 reads SYDVKM. The junction had 12 bases not matched to a gene; V was cut back by 5 bases and J by 5 bases. This CDR3 comprises 17 residues. CDR3 bases: TGTGCCAGCAGTATCCCCCTCGGACTAGCGGGAGTGGACGAGCAGTACTTC. This codes for CASSIPLGLAGVDEQYF.